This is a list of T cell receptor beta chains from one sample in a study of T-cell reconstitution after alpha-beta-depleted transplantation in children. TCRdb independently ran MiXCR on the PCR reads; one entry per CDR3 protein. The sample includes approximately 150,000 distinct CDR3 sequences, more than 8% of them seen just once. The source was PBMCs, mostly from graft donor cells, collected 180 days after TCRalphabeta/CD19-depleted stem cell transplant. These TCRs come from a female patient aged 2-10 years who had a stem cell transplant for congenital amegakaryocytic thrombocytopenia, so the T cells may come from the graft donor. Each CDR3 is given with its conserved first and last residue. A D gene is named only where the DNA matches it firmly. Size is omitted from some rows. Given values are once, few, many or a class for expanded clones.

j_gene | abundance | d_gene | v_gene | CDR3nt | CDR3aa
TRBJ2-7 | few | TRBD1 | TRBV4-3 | TGCGCCAGCAGCCAGGACCGTACAGGGGGCATCCGCGAGCAGTACTTC | CASSQDRTGGIREQYF
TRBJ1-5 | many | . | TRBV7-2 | TGTGCCAGCAGCTTAGGAGTCAATCAGCCCCAGCATTTT | CASSLGVNQPQHF
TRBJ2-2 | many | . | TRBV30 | TGTGCCTGGCGGCGTGGCACCGGGGAGCTGTTTTTT | CAWRRGTGELFF
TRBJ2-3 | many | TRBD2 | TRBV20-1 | TGCAGTGCTAGACTAGCGGGAGGGGCCCAGTATTTT | CSARLAGGAQYF
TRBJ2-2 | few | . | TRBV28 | TGTGCCAGCAGTTTAAGGAGAAGGAGGACCGGGGAGCTGTTTTTT | CASSLRRRRTGELFF
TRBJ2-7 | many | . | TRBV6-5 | TGTGCCAGCAGTTACTCGATAGGGACACTCTCCTACGAGCAGTACTTC | CASSYSIGTLSYEQYF
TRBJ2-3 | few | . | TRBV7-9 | TGTGCCAGCAGCTTAGGACAACTCACCCGTGATACGCAGTATTTT | CASSLGQLTRDTQYF
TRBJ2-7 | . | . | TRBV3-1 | TGTGCCAGCAGCAACGCTCCTCGGACCTCCTACGAGCAGTACTTC | CASSNAPRTSYEQYF
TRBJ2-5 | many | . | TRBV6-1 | TGTGCCAGCACCAGTTGGGGACCTCAAGAGACCCAGTACTTC | CASTSWGPQETQYF
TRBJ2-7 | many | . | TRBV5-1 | TGCGCCAGCAGCTTGGATCCGGAGGCCTACGAGCAGTACTTC | CASSLDPEAYEQYF
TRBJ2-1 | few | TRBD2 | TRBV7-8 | TGTGCCAGCAGCTTAGGAGTCCTAGCGGGGGGGAATGAGCAGTTCTTC | CASSLGVLAGGNEQFF
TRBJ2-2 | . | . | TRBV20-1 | TGCAGTGCCGGGGGGCGGGGGCCCTCGAACACCGGGGAGCTGTTTTTT | CSAGGRGPSNTGELFF
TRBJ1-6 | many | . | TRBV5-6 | TGTGCCAGCAGCTTGGTTTGGGGCTCACCCCTCCACTTT | CASSLVWGSPLHF
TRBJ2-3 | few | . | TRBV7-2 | TGTGCCAGCAGCTTAGCCAGGGCGACAGATACGCAGTATTTT | CASSLARATDTQYF
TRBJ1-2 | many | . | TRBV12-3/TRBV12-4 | TGTGCCAGCAGTTTACACAGTAACTATGGCTACACCTTC | CASSLHSNYGYTF
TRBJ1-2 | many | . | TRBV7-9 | TGTGCCAGCAGCTTAGTTGGAGTGCTTGGCTACACCTTC | CASSLVGVLGYTF
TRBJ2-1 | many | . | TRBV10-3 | TGTGCCATCAGTGAGGGGACGGTCCCCTACAATGAGCAGTTCTTC | CAISEGTVPYNEQFF
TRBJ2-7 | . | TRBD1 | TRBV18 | TGTGCCAGCTCACCCCCCACGATCAGGGGGCCCGTATACGAGCAGTACTTC | CASSPPTIRGPVYEQYF
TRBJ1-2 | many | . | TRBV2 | TGTGCCAGCAGTGAGGTTGCAGGCTATGGCTACACCTTC | CASSEVAGYGYTF
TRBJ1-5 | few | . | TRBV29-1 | TGCAGCGTTGCGTCCCACAATCAGCCCCAGCATTTT | CSVASHNQPQHF
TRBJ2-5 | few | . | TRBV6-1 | TGTGCCAGCATAAGGAGGTCCCAAGAGACCCAGTACTTC | CASIRRSQETQYF
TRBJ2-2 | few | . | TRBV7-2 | TGTGCCAGCAGCTTAGGGGGTAGACCTACCGGGGAGCTGTTTTTT | CASSLGGRPTGELFF
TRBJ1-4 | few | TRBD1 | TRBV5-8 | TGTGCCAGCAGCTCGACAGGGGGTTCCGAAAAACTGTTTTTT | CASSSTGGSEKLFF
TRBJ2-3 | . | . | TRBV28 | TGTGCCAACGCCAGGACTGGCACAGATACGCAGTATTTT | CANARTGTDTQYF